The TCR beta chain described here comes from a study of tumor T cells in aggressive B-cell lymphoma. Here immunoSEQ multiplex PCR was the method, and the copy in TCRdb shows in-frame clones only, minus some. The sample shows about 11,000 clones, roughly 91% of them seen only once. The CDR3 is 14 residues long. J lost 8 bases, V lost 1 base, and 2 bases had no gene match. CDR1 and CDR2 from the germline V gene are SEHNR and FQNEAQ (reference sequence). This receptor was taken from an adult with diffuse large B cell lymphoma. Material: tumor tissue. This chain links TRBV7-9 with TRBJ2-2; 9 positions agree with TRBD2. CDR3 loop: CASSLGLAAGELFF. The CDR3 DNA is TGTGCCAGCAGCTTAGGACTAGCGGCAGGGGAGCTGTTTTTT.